The 4 T cell receptor beta chains given below trace back to one sample, sequenced in a study of radiotherapy plus CTLA-4 blockade in lung cancer listed by TCRdb under 2018. The method was the immunoSEQ multiplex PCR assay. TCRdb re-hosts the immuneACCESS table, in-frame sequences only. Its copies lack some clones; in the studies checked, an unresolved V gene accounts for under half of them, and the cause for the rest is not known. In all, the sample holds some 110,000 clones, and approximately 84% of those were seen once. The top ten clones comprise approximately 4.7% of the sample. The sample was peripheral blood, taken from a patient treated with radiotherapy plus ipilimumab. The origin of the receptors is a human donor with non-small cell lung cancer who had a partial response to radiotherapy plus ipilimumab.

The rearrangement uses TRBV5-6 and TRBJ2-7, with 8 nucleotides matching TRBD1. From germline, CDR1 is SGHDT and CDR2 YYEEEE. V lost 4 bases and J lost 6; bases outside the gene matches: 6. This CDR3 is built from 13 residues. The CDR3 coding sequence is TGTGCCAGCAGCGTCCGGACAGGGACCGAGCAGTACGTC. Translating it yields CASSVRTGTEQYV.

The chain has TRBV6-6 and TRBJ2-3; D gene uncertain. Trimming left V 6 bases short and J 0 bases short, with 4 bases between. The length of the CDR3 is 12 residues. Germline assignment: CDR1 MNHNY and CDR2 SVGAGI (reference sequence). The CDR3: CASSLSTDTQYF. The CDR3 DNA is TGTGCCAGCAGCCTTAGCACAGATACGCAGTATTTT.

This clone was found a few times. The chain carries TRBV6-5 and TRBJ1-1; D call uncertain. The CDR3 extends over 14 amino acids. V gave up 2 bases and J gave up 1 base, with 8 bases separating them. CDR1 is MNHEY, CDR2 SVGAGI, per germline. The CDR3 is CASSYKLPNTEAFF. CDR3 nucleotides: TGTGCCAGCAGTTACAAACTGCCGAACACTGAAGCTTTCTTT.

V usage is TRBV23-1 and J usage is TRBJ1-1, with D uncertain. TRBV23-1 is identified as an open reading frame with a role that is uncertain. The CDR3 has 18 residues. V lost 4 bases and J lost 5, with 26 bases in between. The chain's CDR3 is CASSLCKTLGGEGTEAFF. The DNA of the CDR3 is TGCGCCAGCAGTCTATGCAAAACCCTCGGCGGGGAGGGAACTGAAGCTTTCTTT.